One sample yielded the 19 T cell receptor beta chains listed below, sequenced in a study of T cell responses to AZD1222 COVID-19 vaccine. Method: immunoSEQ multiplex PCR; TCRdb's copy keeps in-frame clones and lacks some. The table has 90,000 to 130,000 clones, 81% seen once. The material sequenced was peripheral blood, taken on day 0 of AZD1222 vaccination. Every receptor here comes from an adult in good health.

J is TRBJ2-1 and V is TRBV24-1, with TRBD2 identical over 9 bases. Germline CDR1 reads KGHDR; CDR2 reads SFDVKD. The CDR3 has 21 amino acids. The J segment lost 1 base and the V segment lost 3 bases, leaving 18 bases of the junction unmatched. CDR3 sequence (DNA): TGTGCCACCAGTGATCGAGGCGTCCATGCGGCGGGACTAGCTTCCTACAATGAGCAGTTCTTC. Protein sequence: CATSDRGVHAAGLASYNEQFF.

The rearrangement links TRBV25-1 to TRBJ1-2, with 7 bases that match TRBD1. CDR1 is MGHDK and CDR2 is SYGVNS in the germline V gene. With V trimmed by 2 bases and J by 2 bases, 2 bases remained unmatched. This CDR3 contains 14 residues. CDR3 sequence (DNA): TGTGCCAGCAGTGAACAGGGGGTGAACTATGGCTACACCTTC. Amino acids: CASSEQGVNYGYTF.

The rearrangement links TRBV6-5 to TRBJ1-1; a possible D gene is TRBD1 (6 bases). This CDR3 region has 15 residues. V gave up 4 bases and J gave up 5 bases, with 17 bases separating them. CDR1 is MNHEY, CDR2 SVGAGI, per germline. The CDR3 DNA is TGTGCCAGCAGTTCCTACAGGGCCCAGAGGACTGAAGCTTTCTTT. Protein: CASSSYRAQRTEAFF.

The rearrangement uses TRBV24-1 and TRBJ1-2, with no clear D. This CDR3 has 12 amino acids. V dropped 6 bases and J dropped 2 bases, with 6 bases sitting between them. CDR1 and CDR2 (germline): KGHDR, SFDVKD. Written as DNA, the CDR3 is TGTGCCACCAGTCAACAGAACTATGGCTACACCTTC. It codes for CATSQQNYGYTF.

V and J are TRBV6-4 and TRBJ2-1; no firm D call. This CDR3 contains 16 residues. V was pared by 2 bases and J by 6 bases, with 17 bases between. Germline CDR1 reads MRHNA; CDR2 reads SNTAGT. The CDR3 sequence: CASSDHGSFESNEQFF. The DNA for the CDR3 is TGTGCCAGCAGTGACCACGGGTCCTTTGAGAGCAATGAGCAGTTCTTC.

The rearrangement links TRBV2 to TRBJ1-5; 7 positions agree with TRBD1. This CDR3 spans 13 amino acids. After removal of 5 bases from V and 6 bases from J, the junction contained 4 bases not matched to a gene. CDR1 is SNHLY and CDR2 is FYNNEI in the germline V gene. CDR3 protein: CASSFTGVQPQHF. The CDR3 DNA reads TGTGCCAGCAGTTTTACAGGGGTTCAGCCCCAGCATTTT. Full variable domain (rest looked up from reference TRBV2 and TRBJ1-5): EPEVTQTPSHQVTQMGQEVILRCVPISNHLYFYWYRQILGQKVEFLVSFYNNEISEKSEIFDDQFSVERPDGSNFTLKIRSTKLEDSAMYFCASSFTGVQPQHFGDGTRLSIL.

This chain uses TRBV29-1 with TRBJ1-3; D is ambiguous. Germline CDR1 is SQVTM and CDR2 is ANQGSEA. The CDR3 spans 15 residues. V gave up 7 bases and J gave up 0 bases, with 16 bases separating them. CDR3 residues: CSAQRPGISGNTIYF. In DNA form, the CDR3 reads TGCAGCGCCCAACGCCCGGGAATCTCTGGAAACACCATATATTTT.

The genes are TRBV27 and TRBJ2-2; 9 bases are a match to TRBD2. Unmatched junction bases numbered 10, after V lost 5 bases and J lost 3 bases. The germline CDR1 and CDR2 sequences are MNHEY and SMNVEV (reference sequence). This CDR3 is built from 17 residues. The CDR3 DNA sequence: TGTGCCAGCAGTGCCCTTGGTAGCGGGGGATACACCGGGGAGCTGTTTTTT. This codes for CASSALGSGGYTGELFF.

In its sample, this clone was seen a few times. The V gene is TRBV6-5, the J gene TRBJ1-2; weak D call: TRBD1 (5 bases). V lost 6 bases and J 6 bases, leaving 20 bases between the germline ends. From germline, CDR1 is MNHEY and CDR2 SVGAGI. CDR3 length equals 15 residues. CDR3 sequence reads: CASRDQGLGEDGYTF. CDR3 bases: TGTGCCAGCAGAGACCAAGGTCTAGGGGAGGATGGCTACACCTTC.

The CDR3 nucleotides read TGTGCCAGCAGCCAAGGGGACAGGAGGAACACTGAAGCTTTCTTT. This sequence encodes CASSQGDRRNTEAFF. The chain carries TRBV3-1 (or the pseudogene TRBV3-2) and TRBJ1-1; 8 positions match TRBD1. Germline trimming cut 1 base from V and 1 base from J; bases unmatched to any gene: 2. From germline, CDR1 is LGHDT and CDR2 YNNKEL (reference sequence). CDR3 length: 15 amino acids.

The V call is TRBV7-2, the J call TRBJ2-5; maybe TRBD2 (6 bases). Germline CDR1 reads SGHTA; CDR2 reads FQGNSA. This CDR3 is 16 amino acids long. Trimming removed 4 bases at V and 2 bases at J, with 17 bases between. CDR3 region: CASSSGDGVRQETQYF. CDR3 nucleotides: TGTGCCAGCAGCTCGGGGGACGGGGTCCGGCAAGAGACCCAGTACTTC.

This clone has a handful of counts. This chain connects TRBV29-1 to TRBJ1-2, with D hard to call. Germline-derived CDR1 and CDR2 are SQVTM and ANQGSEA. With 5 bases removed from V and 0 bases from J, the gap between germline ends came to 7 bases. There are 12 residues in the CDR3. CDR3 sequence (DNA): TGCAGCGTTTACAGATCTAACTATGGCTACACCTTC. It specifies CSVYRSNYGYTF.

The CDR3 region is CASSGGQGPNQPQHF. CDR3 nucleotide sequence: TGCGCCAGCAGCGGGGGCCAGGGACCAAATCAGCCCCAGCATTTT. This sequence joins TRBV5-1 and TRBJ1-5; weak D call: TRBD1 (6 bases). Germline lookup yields CDR1 SGHRS and CDR2 YFSETQ. With 4 bases removed from V and 4 bases from J, the gap between germline ends came to 15 bases. The CDR3 length is 15 residues.

This chain connects TRBV7-8 to TRBJ2-7; 7 bases match TRBD1. The CDR3 runs to 14 residues. V lost 4 bases to trimming and J lost 4 bases; unmatched junction nucleotides: 7. Germline V gives CDR1 SGHVS, CDR2 FQNEAQ. The CDR3 DNA reads TGTGCCAGCAGCTCCAAAGGGACAGATTACGAGCAGTACTTC. Translated, it gives CASSSKGTDYEQYF.

This clone was seen a handful of times. CDR3: CASSSTGRNSPLHF. CDR3 DNA: TGTGCCAGCAGCTCCACAGGCCGTAATTCACCCCTCCACTTT. V gene TRBV7-9 combines with J gene TRBJ1-6, with a weak D call TRBD1 (5 bases). The germline CDR1 and CDR2 sequences are SEHNR and FQNEAQ (reference sequence). CDR3 length: 14 amino acids. The ends were cut back, 4 bases at V and 6 bases at J, with 10 bases in the middle.

For this clone: Other nucleotide sequences from this sample produce the same CDR3. This chain connects TRBV28 to TRBJ2-2; TRBD2 agrees at 7 bases. CDR1 MDHEN and CDR2 SYDVKM come from the germline V gene. The junction had 10 bases not matched to a gene; V was cut back by 3 bases and J by 6 bases. This CDR3 is built from 16 residues. This chain's CDR3 is CASSFLGGRRAGELFF. The CDR3, as DNA: TGTGCCAGCAGTTTTCTCGGGGGGAGGAGGGCCGGGGAGCTGTTTTTT.

The chain recombines TRBV2 with TRBJ2-2; no firm D call. In germline, CDR1 is SNHLY, CDR2 FYNNEI. V shed 8 bases and J shed 4 bases, with 14 bases lying between them. This CDR3 has 14 residues. The CDR3 sequence: CASLGRDSTGELFF. The CDR3 DNA sequence: TGTGCCAGCCTAGGCAGAGATTCCACCGGGGAGCTGTTTTTT. Together with reference TRBV2 and TRBJ2-2, the CDR3 gives the full variable domain: EPEVTQTPSHQVTQMGQEVILRCVPISNHLYFYWYRQILGQKVEFLVSFYNNEISEKSEIFDDQFSVERPDGSNFTLKIRSTKLEDSAMYFCASLGRDSTGELFFGEGSRLTVL.

The chain recombines TRBV21-1 with TRBJ2-4; the D call in the table, TRBD2, was not verified against the DNA. TRBV21-1 is marked as a pseudogene. The CDR3 spans 16 residues. As DNA, the CDR3 is TGTGCCAGCAGCACAAGGTGGGGAGTAGCCAAAAACATTCAGTACTTC. Translation: CASSTRWGVAKNIQYF.

Only one count was recorded for this clone. The V gene is TRBV5-3, the J gene TRBJ1-5; no reliable D call. TRBV5-3 counts as an open reading frame of uncertain function. The CDR3 runs 12 residues. The V and J ends lost 4 bases and 7 bases respectively, with 9 bases between them. CDR3 coding DNA: TGTGCCAGAAGCCCAAAAGGCCAGCCCCAGCATTTT. This translates into CARSPKGQPQHF.